This entry lists 8 T cell receptor beta chains sequenced from one sample in a study of blood T cell repertoires in COVID-19. TCRdb's copy holds only in-frame clones and misses some; the assay was immunoSEQ multiplex PCR. The profile shows 260,000 or so clones, approximately 85% of them singletons. The source material was peripheral blood. Receptors originate from a man aged 18 to 30 with active or convalescent COVID-19.

The chain links TRBV5-4 to TRBJ2-5; 10 bases match TRBD2. Germline V gene sequence: CDR1 SGHNT, CDR2 YYREEE (reference sequence). V was pared by 0 bases and J by 5 bases, with 4 bases of the junction left unmatched. This CDR3 spans 15 amino acids. CDR3 nucleotide sequence: TGTGCCAGCAGCTTGGTAGCGGGGGGATTTGAGACCCAGTACTTC. It encodes CASSLVAGGFETQYF.

The chain is built from TRBV6-2 or TRBV6-3 and TRBJ2-1; 9 nucleotides align to TRBD2. The CDR3 has 15 amino acids. The germline gives CDR1 MNHEY, CDR2 SVGEGT. V shed 6 bases and J 5 bases; nucleotides not matched to a gene: 8. The CDR3 nucleotides read TGTGCCAGCAGCCTGCTAGCGGGGCCCCACAATGAGCAGTTCTTC. Its translation: CASSLLAGPHNEQFF.

This clone has just one count. V and J are TRBV24-1 and TRBJ2-1; no firm D call. The CDR3 loop spans 13 amino acids. Germline V gives CDR1 KGHDR, CDR2 SFDVKD. V lost 0 bases and J lost 6, with 5 bases in between. The CDR3 region has the DNA TGTGCCACCAGTGATTTGGGCAGCAATGAGCAGTTCTTC. Its translation: CATSDLGSNEQFF.

This chain connects TRBV11-2 to TRBJ1-6; a possible D gene is TRBD1 (6 bases). The CDR3 covers 15 residues. V lost 1 base to trimming and J lost 4 bases, with 8 bases between them. Germline values: CDR1 SGHAT, CDR2 FQNNGV. The CDR3 loop reads CASSLGQAYNSPLHF. In DNA, the CDR3 is TGTGCCAGCAGCTTAGGACAGGCTTATAATTCACCCCTCCACTTT. The full variable domain, completed using reference TRBV11-2 and TRBJ1-6, is EAGVAQSPRYKIIEKRQSVAFWCNPISGHATLYWYQQILGQGPKLLIQFQNNGVVDDSQLPKDRFSAERLKGVDSTLKIQPAKLEDSAVYLCASSLGQAYNSPLHFGNGTRLTVT.

The V call is TRBV12-3 or TRBV12-4, the J call TRBJ1-1, with 9 bases that match TRBD1. V shed 2 bases and J 10 bases; nucleotides not matched to a gene: 5. This CDR3 is 13 amino acids long. The CDR3 DNA follows: TGTGCCAGCAGTTTAACAGGGGGCATGGCAGCTTTCTTT. This codes for CASSLTGGMAAFF.

V and J are TRBV29-1 and TRBJ2-1; 8 bases map to TRBD1. The V gene's germline CDR1 is SQVTM and CDR2 ANQGSEA. CDR3 length: 14 amino acids. J was trimmed by 4 bases and V by 6 bases; bases with no gene match: 8. The CDR3 here is CSVPRTGPYNEQFF. In nucleotides, the CDR3 is TGCAGCGTCCCCCGGACAGGGCCGTACAATGAGCAGTTCTTC.

V gene TRBV7-9 combines with J gene TRBJ2-5, with D maybe TRBD2 (6 bases). Germline V CDR1 and CDR2: SEHNR, FQNEAQ (reference sequence). CDR3 size: 15 residues. V was trimmed by 5 bases and J by 4 bases, leaving 17 bases between them. The CDR3 protein is CASSTRDSGAETQYF. CDR3 DNA sequence: TGTGCCAGCAGCACCCGGGACTCCGGAGCAGAGACCCAGTACTTC.

This clone was counted a single time. The CDR3 sequence: CASLGQASYEQYF. The CDR3 coding sequence is TGTGCCAGCCTTGGACAGGCCTCCTACGAGCAGTACTTC. The genes are TRBV2 and TRBJ2-7, with TRBD1 identical over 7 bases. This CDR3 contains 13 residues. With 8 bases clipped from V and 0 bases from J, the junction kept 4 bases outside the gene matches. Germline CDR1 reads SNHLY; CDR2 reads FYNNEI. The full variable domain, its missing parts supplied by reference TRBV2 and TRBJ2-7, is EPEVTQTPSHQVTQMGQEVILRCVPISNHLYFYWYRQILGQKVEFLVSFYNNEISEKSEIFDDQFSVERPDGSNFTLKIRSTKLEDSAMYFCASLGQASYEQYFGPGTRLTVT.